These 18 T cell receptor beta chains came from one sample sequenced in a study of blood T cell repertoires in COVID-19. Assay: immunoSEQ multiplex PCR; the TCRdb copy retains only in-frame clones and omits some. The sample holds nearly 95,000 clones, more than 70% seen once. Sample: peripheral blood. The receptors were sampled from a human donor with acute or convalescent COVID-19. The donor label of this sample is uncertain.

The chain uses TRBV4-2 and TRBJ2-5, with 7 bases aligning to TRBD1. With V trimmed by 8 bases and J by 3 bases, 9 bases remained unmatched. There are 14 residues in the CDR3. Germline V lookup: CDR1 LGHNA, CDR2 YNFKEQ. DNA of the CDR3: TGTGCCAGCCGCTCGGGGCAGGGGGAAGAGACCCAGTACTTC. Protein: CASRSGQGEETQYF.

The rearrangement links TRBV6-6 to TRBJ1-6; 7 nucleotides agree with TRBD1. Germline V gene sequence: CDR1 MNHNY, CDR2 SVGAGI (reference sequence). J was trimmed by 7 bases and V by 5 bases; bases with no gene match: 11. The CDR3 totals 16 residues. The CDR3 here is CASSLQGVGRNSPLHF. For the CDR3, the DNA is TGTGCCAGCAGTCTCCAGGGGGTGGGAAGAAATTCACCCCTCCACTTT.

This sequence joins TRBV9 and TRBJ2-2; 8 bases agree with TRBD2. The CDR3 is 17 amino acids. Germline lookup yields CDR1 SGDLS and CDR2 YYNGEE. Germline trimming cut 0 bases from V and 1 base from J; bases unmatched to any gene: 5. The CDR3 here is CASSVALTSENTGELFF. CDR3 DNA sequence: TGTGCCAGCAGCGTAGCTTTGACTAGCGAGAACACCGGGGAGCTGTTTTTT.

The V and J genes are TRBV30 and TRBJ1-2, with a tentative D call TRBD1 (6 bases). This CDR3 is built from 15 residues. CDR1 is GTSNPN and CDR2 is SVGIG in the germline V gene (reference sequence). Deletions cut 0 bases from V and 4 bases from J, with 15 bases between. For the CDR3, the DNA is TGTGCCTGGAGTGTCCCGGGGGGGCTCTCCTATGGCTACACCTTC. This encodes CAWSVPGGLSYGYTF.

The table lists this clone with a count of one. The chain couples TRBV29-1 to TRBJ1-4; 11 bases line up with TRBD1. The junction had 9 bases not matched to a gene; V was cut back by 7 bases and J by 8 bases. This CDR3 region has 14 residues. Germline-derived CDR1 and CDR2 are SQVTM and ANQGSEA. CDR3 amino acids: CSAIGTGGDEKLFF. For the CDR3, the DNA is TGCAGCGCTATTGGGACAGGGGGGGACGAAAAACTGTTTTTT.

V gene TRBV28 combines with J gene TRBJ2-7, with TRBD2 identical over 13 bases. CDR1 is MDHEN, CDR2 SYDVKM, per germline. This CDR3 contains 17 residues. The V and J ends lost 6 bases and 3 bases, in that order; junction bases with no gene match: 11. The CDR3 DNA sequence: TGTGCCAGCAGCAACCCCCCGGGACTAGCGGGGATCTACGAGCAGTACTTC. Protein sequence: CASSNPPGLAGIYEQYF.

V and J are TRBV19 and TRBJ2-7; 9 positions agree with TRBD1. The CDR3 extends over 13 amino acids. Per the germline V gene, CDR1 is LNHDA and CDR2 is SQIVND (reference sequence). V trimming: 7 bases; J trimming: 3 bases; junction bases outside the gene matches: 4. CDR3 sequence: CASTETGGYEQYF. The CDR3 region has the DNA TGTGCCAGTACCGAGACAGGGGGCTACGAGCAGTACTTC.

V is TRBV5-6 and J is TRBJ2-5; maybe TRBD1 (5 bases). CDR3 length: 14 amino acids. In germline, CDR1 is SGHDT, CDR2 YYEEEE. V gave up 1 base and J gave up 1 base, with 8 bases separating them. The CDR3 DNA follows: TGTGCCAGCAGCTTGATAGGGGCCCAAGAGACCCAGTACTTC. Translated, it gives CASSLIGAQETQYF.

This chain uses TRBV7-2 with TRBJ1-3; tentatively, D is TRBD1 (5 bases). Trimming stripped 5 bases from V and 3 bases from J, with 14 bases between. This CDR3 is 15 amino acids long. Germline assignment: CDR1 SGHTA and CDR2 FQGNSA. DNA for the CDR3: TGTGCCAGCAGCCGCGGGGACCTGGGTGGAAACACCATATATTTT. Protein: CASSRGDLGGNTIYF.

This clone appeared once. The chain combines TRBV7-2 with TRBJ2-5; TRBD2 agrees at 7 bases. The germline CDR1 and CDR2 sequences are SGHTA and FQGNSA. This CDR3 has 15 amino acids. The V gene end was trimmed by 7 bases and the J gene end by 5 bases; junction bases not matched to a gene: 13. The CDR3 loop reads CASTPLRGSLETQYF. The CDR3 nucleotides are TGTGCCAGCACCCCCTTGCGGGGGTCGCTCGAGACCCAGTACTTC.

This chain links TRBV19 with TRBJ1-1; 8 bases are shared with TRBD1. Unmatched junction bases numbered 7, after V lost 5 bases and J lost 5 bases. The germline gives CDR1 LNHDA, CDR2 SQIVND (reference sequence). The CDR3 length is 14 residues. The CDR3 loop is CASSGRQGWTEAFF. The CDR3 region has the DNA TGTGCCAGTAGTGGGCGACAGGGGTGGACTGAAGCTTTCTTT.

The CDR3 here is CASRPRQGKNSPLHF. CDR3 nucleotide sequence: TGTGCCAGCAGACCCCGACAGGGGAAGAATTCACCCCTCCACTTT. This rearrangement joins TRBV7-2 to TRBJ1-6, with 8 bases fitting TRBD1. The CDR3 consists of 15 residues. Germline trimming cut 6 bases from V and 7 bases from J; bases unmatched to any gene: 8. Germline V lookup: CDR1 SGHTA, CDR2 FQGNSA.

J is TRBJ2-7 and V is TRBV20-1; D perhaps matches TRBD2 (5 bases). CDR3 length equals 14 residues. Trimming left V 3 bases short and J 2 bases short, with 14 bases between. Germline CDR1 is DFQATT and CDR2 is SNEGSKA (reference sequence). The CDR3 DNA follows: TGCAGTGCTAGTGAGGGCTACGGCCCCTACGAGCAGTACTTC. It encodes CSASEGYGPYEQYF.

This clone came up a few times. V gene TRBV5-4 combines with J gene TRBJ2-3; D perhaps matches TRBD2 (5 bases). Germline lookup yields CDR1 SGHNT and CDR2 YYREEE (reference sequence). Trimming left V 4 bases short and J 7 bases short, with 22 bases between. This CDR3 is built from 16 residues. CDR3 in DNA: TGTGCCAGCAGCACGTCCCCTCGGGGTCCTGGGTATACGCAGTATTTT. Protein: CASSTSPRGPGYTQYF. Full variable domain (remainder filled in from reference TRBV5-4 and TRBJ2-3): ETGVTQSPTHLIKTRGQQVTLRCSSQSGHNTVSWYQQALGQGPQFIFQYYREEENGRGNFPPRFSGLQFPNYSSELNVNALELDDSALYLCASSTSPRGPGYTQYFGPGTRLTVL.

Only a few counts were recorded for this clone. The gene calls are TRBV9 and TRBJ1-1; 7 bases map to TRBD1. The CDR3 covers 17 residues. Germline lookup yields CDR1 SGDLS and CDR2 YYNGEE. Trimming removed 3 bases from V and 3 bases from J; junction bases left unmatched: 14. The DNA for the CDR3 is TGTGCCAGCAGCGCCAAATCAGGGGGGTGGTTGGACACTGAAGCTTTCTTT. Residues: CASSAKSGGWLDTEAFF. Drawing the rest from reference TRBV9 and TRBJ1-1, the complete variable domain is DSGVTQTPKHLITATGQRVTLRCSPRSGDLSVYWYQQSLDQGLQFLIQYYNGEERAKGNILERFSAQQFPDLHSELNLSSLELGDSALYFCASSAKSGGWLDTEAFFGQGTRLTVV.

This clone was found a few times. This chain connects TRBV7-8 to TRBJ1-4; D not certain. Trimming pared 4 bases from V and 8 bases from J, leaving 17 bases between. The germline CDR1 and CDR2 sequences are SGHVS and FQNEAQ. This CDR3 has 15 amino acids. The CDR3 region is CASSSEGLTQEKLFF. In DNA, the CDR3 is TGTGCCAGCAGCTCAGAGGGCCTCACCCAGGAAAAACTGTTTTTT.

The rearrangement links TRBV5-1 to TRBJ2-3; 11 bases fit TRBD1. The V gene's germline CDR1 is SGHRS and CDR2 YFSETQ. V gave up 4 bases and J gave up 6 bases; unmatched junction bases: 4. The length of the CDR3 is 14 residues. CDR3 sequence: CASSPGQGEDTQYF. CDR3 sequence (DNA): TGCGCCAGCAGCCCGGGACAGGGGGAGGATACGCAGTATTTT.

This clone was found a few times. V gene TRBV19 combines with J gene TRBJ1-3; 7 nucleotides match TRBD1. The CDR3 loop spans 17 amino acids. V shed 4 bases and J 0 bases; nucleotides not matched to a gene: 9. In germline, CDR1 is LNHDA, CDR2 SQIVND (reference sequence). Here the CDR3 reads CASSRVDRWSSGNTIYF. The CDR3 DNA is TGTGCCAGTAGTAGAGTGGACAGGTGGAGCTCTGGAAACACCATATATTTT.